This T cell receptor (beta chain) was recovered during a study of shared clonotypes between healthy human individuals. Study-wide findings and caveats: Compared with memory subsets, naive subsets generally had larger estimated richness.

In germline, CDR1 is SQVTM, CDR2 ANQGSEA. The CDR3 runs to 12 residues. The V end lost 4 bases, the J end lost 4 bases, and 10 bases lay between the germline ends. As to this clone: Its antigen is not identified.

Those who donated were healthy HIV-negative adults, with no recent acute infections or vaccinations reported. Each replicate PCR on the sorted subsets used approximately 180 ng DNA (around 30,000 T cell genomes). Original handling: With immunoSEQ giving junction-only sequences and no quality scores, filtering differed. Clones were sequenced by immunoSEQ multiplex PCR, and TCRdb holds only the in-frame ones, with some missing. V and J calls and clone size are those listed in that table; D and trimming were worked out from the DNA. The sample consists of roughly 380,000 clones, about 96% of them appearing once.

The source material was memory CD8+ T cells sorted from blood. Described subset: CD45RO+ cells pooled with CCR7-negative TemRA cells. The chain links TRBV29-1 to TRBJ1-2; D is perhaps TRBD1 (5 bases). The TCR sequence derives from a man aged 25 to 40 in good health. The CDR3 protein is CSVGQGSYGYTF. The CDR3 DNA is TGCAGCGTTGGGCAGGGCAGCTATGGCTACACCTTC.